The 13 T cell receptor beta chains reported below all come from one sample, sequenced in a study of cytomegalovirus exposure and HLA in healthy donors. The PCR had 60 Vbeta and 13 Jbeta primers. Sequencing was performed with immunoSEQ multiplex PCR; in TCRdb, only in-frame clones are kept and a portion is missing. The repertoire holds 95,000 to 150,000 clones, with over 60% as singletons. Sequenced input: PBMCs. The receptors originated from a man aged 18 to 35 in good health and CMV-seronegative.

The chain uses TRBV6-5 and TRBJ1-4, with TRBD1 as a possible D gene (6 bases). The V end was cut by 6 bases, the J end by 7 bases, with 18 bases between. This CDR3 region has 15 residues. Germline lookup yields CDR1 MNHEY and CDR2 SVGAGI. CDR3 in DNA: TGTGCCAGCAGCCCTTCCTGGGGGCTGGGTGAAAAACTGTTTTTT. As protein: CASSPSWGLGEKLFF.

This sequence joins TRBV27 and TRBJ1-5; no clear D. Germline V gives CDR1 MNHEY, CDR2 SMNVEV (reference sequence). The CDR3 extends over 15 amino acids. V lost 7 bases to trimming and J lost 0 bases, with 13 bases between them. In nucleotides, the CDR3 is TGTGCCAGCAAGAGGGAACCGGCTAGCAATCAGCCCCAGCATTTT. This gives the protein CASKREPASNQPQHF.

The CDR3 is CASSPGQAAAYEQYF. The CDR3 DNA is TGTGCCAGCAGCCCGGGACAGGCAGCGGCCTACGAGCAGTACTTC. J is TRBJ2-7 and V is TRBV5-4; TRBD1 matches at 8 bases. CDR1 and CDR2 (germline): SGHNT, YYREEE (reference sequence). The trim removed 4 bases at V and 2 bases at J, leaving 8 bases unmatched. CDR3 length equals 15 residues.

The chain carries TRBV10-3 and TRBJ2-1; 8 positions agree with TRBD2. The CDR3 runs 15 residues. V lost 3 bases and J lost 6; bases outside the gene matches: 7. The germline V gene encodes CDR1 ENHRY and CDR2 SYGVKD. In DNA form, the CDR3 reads TGTGCCATCAGTGATTTGGGACTAGGAGCCAATGAGCAGTTCTTC. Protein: CAISDLGLGANEQFF.

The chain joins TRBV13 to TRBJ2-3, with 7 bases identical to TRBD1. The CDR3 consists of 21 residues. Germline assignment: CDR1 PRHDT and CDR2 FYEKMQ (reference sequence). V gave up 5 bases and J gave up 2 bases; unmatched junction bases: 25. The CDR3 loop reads CASSPPPWDSTPLNNTDTQYF. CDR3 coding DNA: TGTGCCAGCAGCCCCCCCCCATGGGACAGCACACCCCTCAATAACACAGATACGCAGTATTTT.

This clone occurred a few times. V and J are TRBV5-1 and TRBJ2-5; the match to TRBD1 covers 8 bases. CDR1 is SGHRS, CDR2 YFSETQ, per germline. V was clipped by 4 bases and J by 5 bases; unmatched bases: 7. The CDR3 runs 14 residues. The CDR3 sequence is CASSGRQGSETQYF. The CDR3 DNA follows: TGCGCCAGCAGCGGGAGACAGGGGTCGGAGACCCAGTACTTC.

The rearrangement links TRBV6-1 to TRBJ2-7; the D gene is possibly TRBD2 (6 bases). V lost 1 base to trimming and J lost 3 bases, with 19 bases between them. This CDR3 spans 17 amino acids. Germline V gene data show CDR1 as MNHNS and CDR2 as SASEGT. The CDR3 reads CASSEDRGVVHVYEQYF. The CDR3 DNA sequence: TGTGCCAGCAGTGAAGATCGCGGGGTGGTGCATGTCTACGAGCAGTACTTC.

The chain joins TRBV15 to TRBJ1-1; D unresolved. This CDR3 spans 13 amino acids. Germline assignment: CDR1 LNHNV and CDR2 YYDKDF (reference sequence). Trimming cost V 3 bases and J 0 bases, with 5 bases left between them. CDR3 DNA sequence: TGTGCCACCAGCAGTCTTCTGAACACTGAAGCTTTCTTT. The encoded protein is CATSSLLNTEAFF.

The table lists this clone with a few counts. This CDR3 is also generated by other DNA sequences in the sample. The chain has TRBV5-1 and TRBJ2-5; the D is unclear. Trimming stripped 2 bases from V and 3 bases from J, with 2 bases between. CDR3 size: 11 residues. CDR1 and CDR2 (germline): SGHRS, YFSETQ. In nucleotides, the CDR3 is TGCGCCAGCAGCTTTAAAGAGACCCAGTACTTC. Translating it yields CASSFKETQYF.

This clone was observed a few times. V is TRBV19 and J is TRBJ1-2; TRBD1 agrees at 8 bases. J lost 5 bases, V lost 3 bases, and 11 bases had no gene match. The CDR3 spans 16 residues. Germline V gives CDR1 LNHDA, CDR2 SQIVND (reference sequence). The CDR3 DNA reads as TGTGCCAGTAGTATGGAAGCAGGGGGCCGGGGGTATGGCTACACCTTC. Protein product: CASSMEAGGRGYGYTF.

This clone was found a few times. In nucleotides, the CDR3 is TGTGCCAGCAGTTTTCCCGAGCGGGAGGCCACCAGAGAGCAGTACTTC. Translating it yields CASSFPEREATREQYF. This chain joins TRBV28 and TRBJ2-7; the match to TRBD2 covers 9 bases. Germline V gene lookup returns CDR1 MDHEN and CDR2 SYDVKM. This CDR3 spans 16 amino acids. V gave up 3 bases and J gave up 7 bases; unmatched junction bases: 13. Based on the CDR3 plus reference TRBV28 and TRBJ2-7, the full variable domain is DVKVTQSSRYLVKRTGEKVFLECVQDMDHENMFWYRQDPGLGLRLIYFSYDVKMKEKGDIPEGYSVSREKKERFSLILESASTNQTSMYLCASSFPEREATREQYFGPGTRLTVT.

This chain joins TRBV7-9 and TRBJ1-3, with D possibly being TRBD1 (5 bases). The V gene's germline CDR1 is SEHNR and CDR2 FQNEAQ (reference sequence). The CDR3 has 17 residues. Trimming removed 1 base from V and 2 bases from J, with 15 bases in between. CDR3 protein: CASSLDFGHDTGNTIYF. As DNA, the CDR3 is TGTGCCAGCAGCTTAGATTTCGGACACGACACTGGAAACACCATATATTTT. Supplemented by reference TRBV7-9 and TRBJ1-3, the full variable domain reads DTGVSQNPRHKITKRGQNVTFRCDPISEHNRLYWYRQTLGQGPEFLTYFQNEAQLEKSRLLSDRFSAERPKGSFSTLEIQRTEQGDSAMYLCASSLDFGHDTGNTIYFGEGSWLTVV.

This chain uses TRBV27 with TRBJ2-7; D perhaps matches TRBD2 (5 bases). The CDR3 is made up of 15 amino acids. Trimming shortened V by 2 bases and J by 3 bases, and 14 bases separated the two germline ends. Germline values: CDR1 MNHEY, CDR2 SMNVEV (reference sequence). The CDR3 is CASSLIRPEGYEQYF. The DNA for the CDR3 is TGTGCCAGCAGTTTAATTCGTCCCGAGGGCTACGAGCAGTACTTC.